This T cell receptor (beta chain) was obtained from a study of blood T cell repertoires in COVID-19. Study-wide context: Specimens from acute and convalescent COVID-19 originated in the United States, Italy and Spain. The cDNA or gDNA used as material had been derived from T cells, B-cell-depleted T cells, or PBMCs.

Original methodology: It was from reference gene primer amplification that nucleated cell counts were estimated. Sequencing used immunoSEQ multiplex PCR; TCRdb keeps in-frame clones, though not all of them. V and J calls and clone size are as listed in that table; D and trimming were resolved from the DNA. The data show 230,000 or so clones, around 88% seen once. The germline CDR1 and CDR2 sequences are LGHDT and YNNKEL (reference sequence). Trimming took 1 base from V and 2 from J; bases not matched to a gene: 9. The CDR3 loop spans 17 amino acids. The V and J genes are TRBV3-1 (or the pseudogene TRBV3-2) and TRBJ2-5; 8 nucleotides agree with TRBD2. The clonotype originates from a middle-aged man with active or convalescent COVID-19. Sequences were obtained from peripheral blood. CDR3 sequence reads: CASSQATWVAGQETQYF. The CDR3 DNA is TGTGCCAGCAGCCAAGCCACGTGGGTAGCGGGACAAGAGACCCAGTACTTC.